Each of the 20 T cell receptor beta chains below was sequenced from the same sample in a study of neurological immune-mediated disorders. TCRdb analysed the 5' RACE reads with MiXCR anew, one entry per CDR3 protein. This sample has roughly 65,000 distinct CDR3 sequences, with around 5.1% found just once. The sequenced sample was PBMCs. The receptor source for this set is a human donor with multiple sclerosis. The donor label of this sample is uncertain.

Ten or more counts support this clonotype. The chain has TRBV5-6 and TRBJ1-1; D remains ambiguous. The CDR3 length is 13 residues. Germline lookup yields CDR1 SGHDT and CDR2 YYEEEE. V was clipped by 0 bases and J by 10 bases, with 13 bases between them. Here the CDR3 reads CASSLDLGMGAFF. The CDR3 DNA reads as TGTGCCAGCAGCTTGGATCTGGGGATGGGAGCTTTCTTT.

This clonotype was observed at least ten times. This chain uses TRBV20-1 with TRBJ1-1; possibly TRBD1 for D (6 bases). Germline V CDR1 and CDR2: DFQATT, SNEGSKA (reference sequence). The CDR3 loop spans 17 amino acids. Trimming pared 0 bases from V and 5 bases from J, leaving 22 bases between. Here the CDR3 DNA reads TGCAGTGCTAGAGATTTTTCGGGGGGCTCTCTCTTTACTGAAGCTTTCTTT. As protein: CSARDFSGGSLFTEAFF.

Ten or more counts support this clonotype. The J gene is TRBJ2-6, the V gene TRBV20-1; D uncertain. CDR3 length: 12 amino acids. Germline V gene data show CDR1 as DFQATT and CDR2 as SNEGSKA (reference sequence). The ends were cut back, 3 bases at V and 4 bases at J, with 4 bases in the middle. Here the CDR3 DNA reads TGCAGTGCTAGGACAGGGGCCAACGTCCTGACTTTC. Its protein is CSARTGANVLTF.

This clonotype showed up many times. The CDR3 DNA reads TGCGCCAGCAGCTTCGAGGGGGCCACCCCGTGGTCAAAGGATGAGCAGTTCTTC. Amino acid sequence: CASSFEGATPWSKDEQFF. The chain has TRBV5-1 and TRBJ2-1, with TRBD1 identical over 7 bases. CDR3 length: 18 residues. The V segment lost 2 bases and the J segment 8 bases; nucleotides outside the gene matches: 19. Per germline, CDR1 SGHRS and CDR2 YFSETQ.

In this sample, this clonotype turned up many times. This chain links TRBV3-1 with TRBJ1-1; 7 nucleotides agree with TRBD1. V gave up 0 bases and J gave up 3 bases; unmatched junction bases: 4. The CDR3 contains 15 residues. CDR1 and CDR2 (germline): LGHDT, YNNKEL (reference sequence). CDR3 DNA: TGTGCCAGCAGCCAAGATGGCCAGGGGGACACTGAAGCTTTCTTT. It specifies CASSQDGQGDTEAFF. Based on the CDR3 plus reference TRBV3-1 and TRBJ1-1, the full variable domain is DTAVSQTPKYLVTQMGNDKSIKCEQNLGHDTMYWYKQDSKKFLKIMFSYNNKELIINETVPNRFSPKSPDKAHLNLHINSLELGDSAVYFCASSQDGQGDTEAFFGQGTRLTVV.

This clonotype has a count of ten or more. Here the CDR3 DNA reads TGTGCCAGCAGTTCACAGGGGGGCACTGAAGCTTTCTTT. Amino acid sequence: CASSSQGGTEAFF. The V gene is TRBV12-3 or TRBV12-4, the J gene TRBJ1-1; 8 bases match TRBD1. V shed 4 bases, J shed 4 bases, and the junction held 2 bases outside the gene matches. The CDR3 length is 13 residues.

In this sample, this clonotype turned up many times. The rearrangement links TRBV20-1 to TRBJ1-1; no firm D call. Germline V lookup: CDR1 DFQATT, CDR2 SNEGSKA (reference sequence). Trimming stripped 5 bases from V and 11 bases from J, with 12 bases between. This CDR3 region has 10 residues. As DNA, the CDR3 is TGCAGTGCTCAAGCGGTAGGGGCTTTCTTT. It translates to CSAQAVGAFF.

The sample holds many counts of this clonotype. The J gene is TRBJ2-7, the V gene TRBV7-6, with D perhaps TRBD1 or TRBD2 (6 bases each). CDR1 is SGHVS, CDR2 FNYEAQ, per germline. The CDR3 extends over 15 amino acids. The V end was cut by 4 bases, the J end by 6 bases, with 19 bases between. The DNA of the CDR3 is TGTGCCAGCAGCTCCGGGGGCGAAGGGAGCGGCGAGCAGTACTTC. Protein product: CASSSGGEGSGEQYF.

This clonotype appeared many times. The rearrangement links TRBV9 to TRBJ1-2; the D is unclear. This CDR3 has 14 residues. The germline gives CDR1 SGDLS, CDR2 YYNGEE. Trimming cost V 0 bases and J 5 bases, with 11 bases left between them. The CDR3 nucleotides are TGTGCCAGCAGCGTAGTCGGGGAAGGGTATGGCTACACCTTC. Translation: CASSVVGEGYGYTF.

This clonotype was recorded many times. The rearrangement joins TRBV20-1 to TRBJ2-5; D not certain. CDR1 is DFQATT, CDR2 SNEGSKA, per germline (reference sequence). Trimming cost V 0 bases and J 5 bases, with 19 bases left between them. The CDR3 loop spans 16 amino acids. As DNA, the CDR3 is TGCAGTGCTAGAGATTTAGTAGAGGACCGAAGGGAGACCCAGTACTTC. Translation: CSARDLVEDRRETQYF.

This clonotype was detected many times. This rearrangement joins TRBV3-1 to TRBJ1-2; possible D gene TRBD1, 6 bases. Germline values: CDR1 LGHDT, CDR2 YNNKEL (reference sequence). Trimming took off 2 bases at V and 4 bases at J, with 11 bases between the two ends. This CDR3 has 14 amino acids. The CDR3 DNA reads TGTGCCAGCAGCCAACCTGGACAGAGCTATGGCTACACCTTC. Encoded protein: CASSQPGQSYGYTF.

Judged by abundance, this clonotype is medium-sized (0.01 to 0.1%). One end of the junction fails to match germline, which may point to a read error. V and J are TRBV20-1 and TRBJ2-3; 9 bases map to TRBD2. From germline, CDR1 is DFQATT and CDR2 SNEGSKA (reference sequence). The CDR3 consists of 15 residues. The CDR3 is CSARGKRGATDTQYF. In DNA form, the CDR3 reads TGCAGTGCGAGAGGCAAGCGGGGGGCCACAGATACGCAGTATTTT.

This clonotype was counted many times. V and J are TRBV12-3 or TRBV12-4 and TRBJ1-5; no definite D call. V gave up 0 bases and J gave up 4 bases, with 7 bases separating them. This CDR3 has 14 amino acids. CDR3 nucleotides: TGTGCCAGCAGTTTAGCCAACAGAAATCAGCCCCAGCATTTT. It codes for CASSLANRNQPQHF.

This clonotype was seen many times. The rearrangement joins TRBV18 to TRBJ1-5; 9 bases are a match to TRBD1. The CDR3 consists of 16 residues. In germline, CDR1 is KGHSH, CDR2 LQKENI. V gave up 2 bases and J gave up 2 bases; unmatched junction bases: 4. CDR3 loop: CASSPRQGGGNQPQHF. The CDR3, as DNA: TGTGCCAGCTCACCAAGACAGGGGGGTGGCAATCAGCCCCAGCATTTT. Supplemented by reference TRBV18 and TRBJ1-5, the full variable domain reads NAGVMQNPRHLVRRRGQEARLRCSPMKGHSHVYWYRQLPEEGLKFMVYLQKENIIDESGMPKERFSAEFPKEGPSILRIQQVVRGDSAAYFCASSPRQGGGNQPQHFGDGTRLSIL.

Many counts were recorded for this clonotype. The chain combines TRBV2 with TRBJ2-6; 8 bases are shared with TRBD2. After removal of 8 bases from V and 2 bases from J, the junction contained 5 bases not matched to a gene. The germline V gene encodes CDR1 SNHLY and CDR2 FYNNEI. This CDR3 region has 15 residues. The DNA of the CDR3 is TGTGCCAGCGGGACGGGGGGGACTGGGGCCAACGTCCTGACTTTC. It yields the protein CASGTGGTGANVLTF.

Details on this clonotype: Likely a read error: the CDR3 ends without its conserved phenylalanine or tryptophan. V is TRBV7-9 and J is TRBJ1-3; D is possibly TRBD1 (6 bases). Germline V gene lookup returns CDR1 SEHNR and CDR2 FQNEAQ (reference sequence). Trimming took off 5 bases at V and 4 bases at J, with 12 bases between the two ends. The CDR3 sequence is 14 residues long. The CDR3, as DNA: TGTGCCAGCAGCGACACAGGGCACGGAAACACCATATATTAT. Amino acid sequence: CASSDTGHGNTIYY.

In its sample, this clonotype was seen many times. The chain couples TRBV4-1 to TRBJ1-2, with unresolved D. Trimming removed 4 bases from V and 7 bases from J, with 22 bases in between. The CDR3 sequence is 16 residues long. The germline V gene has CDR1 MGHRA and CDR2 YSYEKL. As DNA, the CDR3 is TGCGCCAGCAGCCGACCACCGGGCCCCGTTTCTGCTGGCTACACCTTC. This sequence encodes CASSRPPGPVSAGYTF.

Ten or more counts support this clonotype. The rearrangement joins TRBV3-1 to TRBJ1-1; D might be TRBD1 (6 bases). CDR1 is LGHDT and CDR2 is YNNKEL in the germline V gene (reference sequence). CDR3 length: 13 amino acids. V was clipped by 5 bases and J by 6 bases, with 13 bases between them. CDR3 bases: TGTGCCAGCAGCTCCAGGGGAGGGGCTGAAGCTTTCTTT. Protein sequence: CASSSRGGAEAFF.

This clonotype was seen repeatedly, ten times or more. The gene calls are TRBV5-1 and TRBJ2-6, with D possibly matching TRBD2 (6 bases). V was cut by 7 bases and J by 2 bases, with 10 bases left in between. There are 14 residues in the CDR3. CDR1 is SGHRS, CDR2 YFSETQ, per germline. This CDR3 is CASASSAGANVLTF. The CDR3 DNA sequence: TGCGCCAGCGCGTCTAGCGCTGGGGCCAACGTCCTGACTTTC.

This clonotype has a count of ten or more. The chain uses TRBV5-1 and TRBJ1-2; D unresolved. CDR1 SGHRS and CDR2 YFSETQ come from the germline V gene. V shed 0 bases and J shed 0 bases, with 12 bases lying between them. The CDR3 covers 16 residues. The CDR3 here is CASSLEVQPTNYGYTF. For the CDR3, the DNA is TGCGCCAGCAGCTTGGAAGTCCAGCCTACTAACTATGGCTACACCTTC.